The sequence of this TCR beta chain was determined in a study of shared clonotypes between healthy human individuals. This table comes from immunoSEQ multiplex PCR, and its TCRdb copy is limited to in-frame clones, with some not included. Of about 1,500,000 clones listed, more than 95% were seen once; the top ten hold about 1%. The CDR3 is 14 residues long. Germline V gene lookup returns CDR1 KGHSH and CDR2 LQKENI. Trimming took off 1 base at V and 1 base at J, with 7 bases between the two ends. The rearrangement links TRBV18 to TRBJ2-5; D is undetermined. Material: naive CD4+ T cells sorted from blood. Described subset: CD45RA+ positively selected. This TCR was sampled from a man under 40 in good health. The CDR3: CASSPRNRQETQYF. In DNA form, the CDR3 reads TGTGCCAGCTCACCACGGAACCGCCAAGAGACCCAGTACTTC. Looking up the rest from reference TRBV18 and TRBJ2-5 gives the full variable domain: NAGVMQNPRHLVRRRGQEARLRCSPMKGHSHVYWYRQLPEEGLKFMVYLQKENIIDESGMPKERFSAEFPKEGPSILRIQQVVRGDSAAYFCASSPRNRQETQYFGPGTRLLVL.